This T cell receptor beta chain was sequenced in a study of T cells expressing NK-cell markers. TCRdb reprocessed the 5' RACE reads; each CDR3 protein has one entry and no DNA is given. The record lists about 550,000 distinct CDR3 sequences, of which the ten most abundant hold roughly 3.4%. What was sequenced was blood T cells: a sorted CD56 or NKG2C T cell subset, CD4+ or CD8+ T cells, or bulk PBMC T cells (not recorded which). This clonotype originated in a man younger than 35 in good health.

This CDR3 reads CAIQLGGPNQETQYF. The chain combines TRBV7-9 with TRBJ2-5; TCRdb indicates TRBD2, and absent DNA this call remains unverified. Germline-derived CDR1 and CDR2 are SEHNR and FQNEAQ (reference sequence). This CDR3 is built from 15 residues.